These 19 T cell receptor beta chains originate from one sample sequenced in a study of CD4+ T cells in melanoma. Some clones are missing from TCRdb's copy, which holds only in-frame ones; the method was immunoSEQ multiplex PCR. The sample has about 10,000 clones; around three quarters are singletons. Sequencing was performed on cells from a culture (not recorded whether cultured in vitro). The receptors derive from a human donor with melanoma.

The J gene is TRBJ1-1, the V gene TRBV10-2; perhaps TRBD1 as D (5 bases). Trimming stripped 4 bases from V and 5 bases from J, with 11 bases between. The CDR3 is made up of 13 amino acids. Germline CDR1 and CDR2: WSHSY and SAAADI. The CDR3: CASSVSGGTEAFF. The CDR3 DNA follows: TGCGCCAGCAGTGTCTCGGGGGGTACTGAAGCTTTCTTT.

The chain carries TRBV24-1 and TRBJ1-2; 10 bases are a match to TRBD1. The germline CDR1 and CDR2 sequences are KGHDR and SFDVKD. The CDR3 is made up of 15 amino acids. Trimming cost V 4 bases and J 5 bases; bases outside gene matches: 6. The CDR3 bases are TGTGCCACCAGTGAGCAGCCGGGACAGGGGTATGGCTACACCTTC. It encodes CATSEQPGQGYGYTF.

This rearrangement joins TRBV7-2 to TRBJ2-5; tentatively, D is TRBD2 (5 bases). From germline, CDR1 is SGHTA and CDR2 FQGNSA. Between the trimmed V and J ends, which lost 7 bases and 4 bases, there was a span of 22 bases. The CDR3 covers 16 residues. The CDR3 spells CASISSSGKMAETQYF. The CDR3 nucleotides are TGTGCCAGCATCTCATCCTCGGGGAAGATGGCAGAGACCCAGTACTTC.

The V and J genes are TRBV5-1 and TRBJ1-2; unclear D gene. CDR3 length: 12 residues. CDR1 is SGHRS, CDR2 YFSETQ, per germline. V was pared by 0 bases and J by 8 bases, with 8 bases between. The CDR3 is CASSLGYEGYTF. The CDR3 nucleotides are TGCGCCAGCAGCTTGGGTTATGAGGGCTACACCTTC.

The rearrangement uses TRBV7-9 and TRBJ2-1; D may be TRBD1 or TRBD2 (5 bases each). The CDR3 has 15 residues. Germline V CDR1 and CDR2: SEHNR, FQNEAQ (reference sequence). Deletions cut 5 bases from V and 7 bases from J, with 18 bases between. CDR3: CASSGTGAWGNEQFF. In DNA, the CDR3 is TGTGCCAGCAGCGGTACCGGGGCCTGGGGGAATGAGCAGTTCTTC.

This CDR3 is CASSLGQGSRDTQYF. The CDR3 nucleotides are TGCGCCAGCAGCTTGGGGCAGGGGTCGCGAGATACGCAGTATTTT. The chain carries TRBV5-1 and TRBJ2-3; perhaps TRBD1 as D (6 bases). The V end lost 0 bases, the J end lost 5 bases, and 13 bases lay between the germline ends. Germline loops: CDR1 SGHRS, CDR2 YFSETQ. This CDR3 comprises 15 residues.

The rearrangement joins TRBV4-1 to TRBJ2-7, with 8 bases fitting TRBD1. Germline V gene sequence: CDR1 MGHRA, CDR2 YSYEKL. After removal of 4 bases from V and 3 bases from J, the junction contained 8 bases not matched to a gene. This CDR3 has 15 residues. CDR3 sequence: CASSPGQGGDYEQYF. In DNA form, the CDR3 reads TGCGCCAGCAGCCCCGGACAGGGTGGGGACTACGAGCAGTACTTC.

The chain joins TRBV6-5 to TRBJ1-2; TRBD1 agrees at 7 bases. V trimming: 10 bases; J trimming: 2 bases; junction bases outside the gene matches: 13. Germline assignment: CDR1 MNHEY and CDR2 SVGAGI. CDR3 length: 15 amino acids. For the CDR3, the DNA is TGTGCCAACCAGCCACCGGGACAGAGAAACTATGGCTACACCTTC. This encodes CANQPPGQRNYGYTF.

The chain couples TRBV2 to TRBJ2-5; D is possibly TRBD2 (7 bases). Germline CDR1 is SNHLY and CDR2 is FYNNEI. Trimming stripped 4 bases from V and 5 bases from J, with 14 bases between. The CDR3 length is 14 residues. The CDR3 region is CASSVGGASETQYF. The DNA for the CDR3 is TGTGCCAGCAGTGTAGGGGGGGCCAGCGAGACCCAGTACTTC.

The rearrangement joins TRBV7-8 to TRBJ2-1; possible D gene TRBD2, 6 bases. CDR1 is SGHVS, CDR2 FQNEAQ, per germline. CDR3 size: 14 residues. Between the trimmed V and J ends, which lost 2 bases and 7 bases, there was a span of 12 bases. CDR3 amino acids: CASSLIGGVNEQFF. CDR3 DNA sequence: TGTGCCAGCAGCTTAATCGGGGGAGTAAATGAGCAGTTCTTC.

V gene TRBV7-3 combines with J gene TRBJ2-2; D is unclear. V lost 5 bases and J lost 4, with 11 bases in between. CDR1 is SGHTA and CDR2 is FQGTGA in the germline V gene. CDR3 length: 14 amino acids. In DNA, the CDR3 is TGTGCCAGCAGCCCTGCGCCAGGCACCGGGGAGCTGTTTTTT. This codes for CASSPAPGTGELFF.

This clone was found once. The gene calls are TRBV4-2 and TRBJ2-3; 11 positions match TRBD2. Losses at the gene ends were 1 base for V and 4 bases for J; bases not matched to a gene: 4. Per germline, CDR1 LGHNA and CDR2 YNFKEQ. This CDR3 comprises 16 residues. CDR3 region: CASSQVLAGGPDTQYF. The CDR3 nucleotides read TGTGCCAGCAGCCAAGTCTTAGCGGGGGGGCCAGATACGCAGTATTTT.

This chain links TRBV19 with TRBJ1-2; TRBD1 might be the D (6 bases). The CDR3 extends over 17 amino acids. Germline V lookup: CDR1 LNHDA, CDR2 SQIVND (reference sequence). V shed 1 base and J shed 0 bases, with 15 bases lying between them. The CDR3 DNA reads as TGTGCCAGTAGTATAGTATACCGACAGGACCCTAACTATGGCTACACCTTC. Translated: CASSIVYRQDPNYGYTF.

This chain uses TRBV10-2 with TRBJ1-1; TRBD1 is a possible D gene (6 bases). This CDR3 region has 14 residues. V lost 4 bases, J lost 1 base, and 10 bases lay in between. Germline V lookup: CDR1 WSHSY, CDR2 SAAADI. The CDR3, as DNA: TGCGCCAGCAGTGGTTTCAGGGGGAACACTGAAGCTTTCTTT. Translated: CASSGFRGNTEAFF.

V gene TRBV7-6 combines with J gene TRBJ2-7; 7 nucleotides match TRBD1. The CDR3 totals 14 residues. CDR1 SGHVS and CDR2 FNYEAQ come from the germline V gene. Trimming at V came to 5 bases and at J to 5 bases, leaving 9 bases not matched to a gene. The CDR3 sequence: CASSPDDRAHEQYF. The DNA of the CDR3 is TGTGCCAGCAGCCCAGATGACAGGGCCCACGAGCAGTACTTC. Full variable domain (outside the CDR3, taken from reference TRBV7-6 and TRBJ2-7): GAGVSQSPRYKVTKRGQDVALRCDPISGHVSLYWYRQALGQGPEFLTYFNYEAQQDKSGLPNDRFSAERPEGSISTLTIQRTEQRDSAMYRCASSPDDRAHEQYFGPGTRLTVT.

The gene calls are TRBV3-1 (or the pseudogene TRBV3-2) and TRBJ1-3; no firm D call. CDR1 and CDR2 from the germline V gene are LGHDT and YNNKEL (reference sequence). V lost 5 bases and J 0 bases, leaving 8 bases between the germline ends. The CDR3 has 14 amino acids. The CDR3 reads CASSSTLSGNTIYF. In nucleotides, the CDR3 is TGTGCCAGCAGCTCGACACTCTCTGGAAACACCATATATTTT.

The V gene is TRBV5-1, the J gene TRBJ2-1; TRBD2 agrees at 13 bases. The germline CDR1 and CDR2 sequences are SGHRS and YFSETQ. V was pared by 4 bases and J by 4 bases, with 5 bases of the junction left unmatched. CDR3 length equals 16 residues. The CDR3 coding sequence is TGCGCCAGCAGCCACGGACTAGCGGGGGTATACAATGAGCAGTTCTTC. Residues: CASSHGLAGVYNEQFF.

The chain carries TRBV11-2 and TRBJ2-3; D unresolved. Germline assignment: CDR1 SGHAT and CDR2 FQNNGV. Trimming cost V 3 bases and J 5 bases, with 9 bases left between them. CDR3 length: 13 residues. The DNA for the CDR3 is TGTGCCAGCAGCTTGTCCCGGCGAGATACGCAGTATTTT. Protein product: CASSLSRRDTQYF.

This chain uses TRBV9 with TRBJ2-1, with D maybe TRBD2 (6 bases). Germline CDR1 reads SGDLS; CDR2 reads YYNGEE. The V and J ends lost 4 bases and 0 bases respectively, with 14 bases between them. The CDR3 is 16 amino acids. This CDR3 is CASSLIPGSSYNEQFF. CDR3 bases: TGTGCCAGCAGCCTAATCCCCGGGAGCTCCTACAATGAGCAGTTCTTC.